The rows below give T cell receptor beta chains drawn from one sample of a study of blood T cell repertoires in COVID-19. The method was immunoSEQ multiplex PCR; TCRdb's version includes in-frame clones alone and lacks a portion of them. The data show about 100,000 clones, roughly nine tenths seen once. Material for sequencing was peripheral blood. These receptor sequences come from a human donor with active COVID-19. The donor label of this sample is uncertain. Each CDR3 is given with its conserved first and last residue. Each record gives: CDR3 protein, V gene, J gene.

CDR3aa: CASSQERRGENTGELFF
v_gene: TRBV3-1/TRBV3-2
j_gene: TRBJ2-2

CDR3aa: CASSLEGANTGELFF
v_gene: TRBV5-1
j_gene: TRBJ2-2

CDR3aa: CASSIVGSHSPLHF
v_gene: TRBV19
j_gene: TRBJ1-6

CDR3aa: CTVGSVGEKLFF
v_gene: TRBV29-1
j_gene: TRBJ1-4

CDR3aa: CASSAQGSVAQYF
v_gene: TRBV25-1
j_gene: TRBJ2-5

CDR3aa: CASRLASTTGQELDEQFF
v_gene: TRBV12-2
j_gene: TRBJ2-1

CDR3aa: CASSYRQGRYTGELFF
v_gene: TRBV7-2
j_gene: TRBJ2-2

CDR3aa: CASSQVDRASYGYTF
v_gene: TRBV14
j_gene: TRBJ1-2

CDR3aa: CASSLSAGSNYGYTF
v_gene: TRBV5-1
j_gene: TRBJ1-2

CDR3aa: CASSGDRAYEQYF
v_gene: TRBV7-9
j_gene: TRBJ2-7

CDR3aa: CASSPGTGEGNTIYF
v_gene: TRBV19
j_gene: TRBJ1-3

CDR3aa: CASSPTVGEQETQYF
v_gene: TRBV27
j_gene: TRBJ2-5

CDR3aa: CASSSPSRGHGYTF
v_gene: TRBV27
j_gene: TRBJ1-2

CDR3aa: CASSPRQVTDTQYF
v_gene: TRBV18
j_gene: TRBJ2-3

CDR3aa: CASSIDLGGSFPGELFF
v_gene: TRBV19
j_gene: TRBJ2-2

CDR3aa: CASSDSGGGKETQYF
v_gene: TRBV6-2/TRBV6-3
j_gene: TRBJ2-5

CDR3aa: CASSDWTSGGVSTDTQYF
v_gene: TRBV25-1
j_gene: TRBJ2-3

CDR3aa: CASSPPRATNEKLFF
v_gene: TRBV6-2/TRBV6-3
j_gene: TRBJ1-4